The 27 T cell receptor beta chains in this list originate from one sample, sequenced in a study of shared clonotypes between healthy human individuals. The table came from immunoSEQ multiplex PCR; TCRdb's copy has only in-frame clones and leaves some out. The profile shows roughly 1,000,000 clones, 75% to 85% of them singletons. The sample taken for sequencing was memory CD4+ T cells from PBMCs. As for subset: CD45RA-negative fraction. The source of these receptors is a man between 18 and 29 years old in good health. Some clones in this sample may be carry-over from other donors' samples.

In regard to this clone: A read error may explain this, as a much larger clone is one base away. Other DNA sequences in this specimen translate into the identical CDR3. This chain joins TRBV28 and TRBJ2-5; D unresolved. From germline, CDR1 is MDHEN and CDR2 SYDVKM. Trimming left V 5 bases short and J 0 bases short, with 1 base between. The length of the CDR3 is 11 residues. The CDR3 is CASSHQETQYF. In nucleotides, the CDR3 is TGTGCCAGCAGTCACCAAGAGACCCAGTACTTC.

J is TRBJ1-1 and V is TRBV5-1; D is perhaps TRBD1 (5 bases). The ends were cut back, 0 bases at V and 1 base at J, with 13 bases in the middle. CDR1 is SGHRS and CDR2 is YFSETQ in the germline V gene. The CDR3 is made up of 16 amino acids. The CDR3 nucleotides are TGCGCCAGCAGCTTGGAGACAGTTCTCCGGAACACTGAAGCTTTCTTT. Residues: CASSLETVLRNTEAFF.

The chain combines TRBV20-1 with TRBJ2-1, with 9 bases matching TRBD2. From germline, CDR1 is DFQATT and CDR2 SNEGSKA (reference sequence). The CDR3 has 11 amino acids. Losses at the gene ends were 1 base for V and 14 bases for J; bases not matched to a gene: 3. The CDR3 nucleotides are TGCAGTGCTAGAGGCGGACTAGCGAAGTTCTTC. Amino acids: CSARGGLAKFF.

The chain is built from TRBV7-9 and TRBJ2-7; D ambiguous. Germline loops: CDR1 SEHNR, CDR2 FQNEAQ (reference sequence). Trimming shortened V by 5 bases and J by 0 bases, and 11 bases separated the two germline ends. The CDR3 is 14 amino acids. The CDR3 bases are TGTGCCAGCAGCCGCCGCCAGCGCTCCTACGAGCAGTACTTC. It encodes CASSRRQRSYEQYF.

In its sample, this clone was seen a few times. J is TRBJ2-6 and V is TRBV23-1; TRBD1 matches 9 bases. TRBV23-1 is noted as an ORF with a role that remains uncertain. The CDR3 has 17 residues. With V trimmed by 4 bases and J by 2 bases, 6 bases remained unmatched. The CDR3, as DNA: TGCGCCAGCAGTCCCGGGACAGGGTCTCCTGGGGCCAACGTCCTGACTTTC. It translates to CASSPGTGSPGANVLTF.

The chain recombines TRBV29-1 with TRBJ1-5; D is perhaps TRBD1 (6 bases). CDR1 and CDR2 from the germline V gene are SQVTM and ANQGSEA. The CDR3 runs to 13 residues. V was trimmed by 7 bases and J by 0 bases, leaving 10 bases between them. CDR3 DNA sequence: TGCAGCGCACAGGGAAGTAGCAATCAGCCCCAGCATTTT. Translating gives CSAQGSSNQPQHF.

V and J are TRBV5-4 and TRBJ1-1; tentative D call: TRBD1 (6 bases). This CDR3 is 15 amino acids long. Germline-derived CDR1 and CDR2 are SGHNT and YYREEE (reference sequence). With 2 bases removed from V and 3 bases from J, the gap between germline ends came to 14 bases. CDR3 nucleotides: TGTGCCAGCAGCTTCGATAATGCAGGGGACACTGAAGCTTTCTTT. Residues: CASSFDNAGDTEAFF.

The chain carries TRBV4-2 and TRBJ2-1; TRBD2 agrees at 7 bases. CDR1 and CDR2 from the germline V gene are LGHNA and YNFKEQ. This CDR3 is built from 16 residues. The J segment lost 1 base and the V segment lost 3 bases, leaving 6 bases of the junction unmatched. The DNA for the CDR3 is TGTGCCAGCAGCCAGGGCGGGGGTGGTTCCTACAATGAGCAGTTCTTC. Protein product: CASSQGGGGSYNEQFF.

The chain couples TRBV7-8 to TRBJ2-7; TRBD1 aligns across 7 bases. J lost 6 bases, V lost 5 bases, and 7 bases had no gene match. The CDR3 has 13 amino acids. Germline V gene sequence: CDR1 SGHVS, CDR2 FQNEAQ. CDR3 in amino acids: CASSTDRAAEQYF. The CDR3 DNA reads TGTGCCAGCAGCACCGACAGGGCAGCCGAGCAGTACTTC.

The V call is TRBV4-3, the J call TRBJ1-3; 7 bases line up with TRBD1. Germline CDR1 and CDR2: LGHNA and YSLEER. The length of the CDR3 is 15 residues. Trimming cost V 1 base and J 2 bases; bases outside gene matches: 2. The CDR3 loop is CASSQADRAGNTIYF. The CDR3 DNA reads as TGCGCCAGCAGCCAAGCCGACAGGGCTGGAAACACCATATATTTT.

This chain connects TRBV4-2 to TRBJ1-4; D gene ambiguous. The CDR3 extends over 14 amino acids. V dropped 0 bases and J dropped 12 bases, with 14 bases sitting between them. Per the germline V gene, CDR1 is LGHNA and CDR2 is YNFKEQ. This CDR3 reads CASSQEPTAVELFF. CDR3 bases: TGTGCCAGCAGCCAAGAACCCACTGCCGTGGAACTGTTTTTT.

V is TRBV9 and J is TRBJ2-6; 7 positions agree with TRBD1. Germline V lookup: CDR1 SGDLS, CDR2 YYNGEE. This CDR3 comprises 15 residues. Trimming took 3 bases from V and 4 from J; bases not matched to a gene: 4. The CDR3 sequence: CASSGQGFGANVLTF. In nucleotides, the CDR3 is TGTGCCAGCAGCGGACAGGGCTTCGGGGCCAACGTCCTGACTTTC.

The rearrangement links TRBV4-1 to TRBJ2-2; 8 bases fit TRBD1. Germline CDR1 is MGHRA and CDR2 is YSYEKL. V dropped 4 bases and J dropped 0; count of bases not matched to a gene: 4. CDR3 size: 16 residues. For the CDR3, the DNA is TGCGCCAGCAGCCGAGACAGGGGACCGAACACCGGGGAGCTGTTTTTT. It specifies CASSRDRGPNTGELFF.

The CDR3 sequence is CASGSSGSFRPYEQYF. In DNA form, the CDR3 reads TGTGCCAGCGGGTCTAGCGGGAGTTTCCGTCCGTACGAGCAGTACTTC. The chain is built from TRBV28 and TRBJ2-7; 10 nucleotides align to TRBD2. This CDR3 has 16 amino acids. The germline V gene has CDR1 MDHEN and CDR2 SYDVKM. The trim removed 8 bases at V and 4 bases at J, leaving 14 bases unmatched.

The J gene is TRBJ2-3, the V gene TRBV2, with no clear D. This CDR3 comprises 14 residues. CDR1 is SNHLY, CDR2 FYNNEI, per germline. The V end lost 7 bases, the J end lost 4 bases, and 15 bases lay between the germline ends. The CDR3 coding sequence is TGTGCCAGCACCCTCGACGTCTCGCCAGATACGCAGTATTTT. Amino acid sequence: CASTLDVSPDTQYF. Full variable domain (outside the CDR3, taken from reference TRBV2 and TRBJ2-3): EPEVTQTPSHQVTQMGQEVILRCVPISNHLYFYWYRQILGQKVEFLVSFYNNEISEKSEIFDDQFSVERPDGSNFTLKIRSTKLEDSAMYFCASTLDVSPDTQYFGPGTRLTVL.

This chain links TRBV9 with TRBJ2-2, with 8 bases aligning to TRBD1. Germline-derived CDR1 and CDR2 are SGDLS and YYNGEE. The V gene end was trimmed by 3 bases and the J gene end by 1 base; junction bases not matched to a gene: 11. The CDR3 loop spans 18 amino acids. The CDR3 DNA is TGTGCCAGCAGCGGAGACAGGGGTGTTGATGAGAACACCGGGGAGCTGTTTTTT. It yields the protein CASSGDRGVDENTGELFF.

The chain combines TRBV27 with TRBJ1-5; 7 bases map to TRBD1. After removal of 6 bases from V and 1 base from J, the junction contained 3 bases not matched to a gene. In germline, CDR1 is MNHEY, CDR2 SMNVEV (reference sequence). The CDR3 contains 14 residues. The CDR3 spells CASRQGGSNQPQHF. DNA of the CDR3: TGTGCCAGCAGGCAGGGGGGGAGCAATCAGCCCCAGCATTTT.

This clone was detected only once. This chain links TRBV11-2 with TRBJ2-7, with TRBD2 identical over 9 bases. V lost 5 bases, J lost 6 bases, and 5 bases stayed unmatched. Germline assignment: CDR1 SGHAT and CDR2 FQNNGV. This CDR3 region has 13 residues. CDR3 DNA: TGTGCCAGCAGCCAGGCGGGAGGGCCCGAGCAGTACTTC. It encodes CASSQAGGPEQYF.

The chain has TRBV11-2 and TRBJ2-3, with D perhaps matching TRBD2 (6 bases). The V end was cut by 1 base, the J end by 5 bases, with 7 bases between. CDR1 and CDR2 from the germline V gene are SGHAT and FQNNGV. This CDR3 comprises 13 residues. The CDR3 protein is CASSLAGVDTQYF. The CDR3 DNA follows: TGTGCCAGCAGCTTAGCGGGAGTAGATACGCAGTATTTT.

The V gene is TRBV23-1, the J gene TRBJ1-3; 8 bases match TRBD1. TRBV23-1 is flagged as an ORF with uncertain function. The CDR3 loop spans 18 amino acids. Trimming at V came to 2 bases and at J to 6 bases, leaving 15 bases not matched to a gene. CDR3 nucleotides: TGCGCCAGCAGTCAAGAAACGGGGACAGGCTTCCCCGAAAACACCATATATTTT. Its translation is CASSQETGTGFPENTIYF.

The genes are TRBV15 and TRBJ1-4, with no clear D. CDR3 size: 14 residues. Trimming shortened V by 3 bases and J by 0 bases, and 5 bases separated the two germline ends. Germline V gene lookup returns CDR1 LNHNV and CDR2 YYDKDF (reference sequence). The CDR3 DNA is TGTGCCACCAGCAGGTCCCCAACTAATGAAAAACTGTTTTTT. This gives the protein CATSRSPTNEKLFF.

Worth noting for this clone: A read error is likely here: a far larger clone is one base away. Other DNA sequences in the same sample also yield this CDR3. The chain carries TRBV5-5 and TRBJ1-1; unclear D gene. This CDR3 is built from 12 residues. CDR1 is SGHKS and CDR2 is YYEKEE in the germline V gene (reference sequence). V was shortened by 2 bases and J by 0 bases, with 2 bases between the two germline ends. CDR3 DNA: TGTGCCAGCAGCTTTTTGAACACTGAAGCTTTCTTT. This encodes CASSFLNTEAFF. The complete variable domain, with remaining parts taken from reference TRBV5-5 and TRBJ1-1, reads DAGVTQSPTHLIKTRGQQVTLRCSPISGHKSVSWYQQVLGQGPQFIFQYYEKEERGRGNFPDRFSARQFPNYSSELNVNALLLGDSALYLCASSFLNTEAFFGQGTRLTVV.

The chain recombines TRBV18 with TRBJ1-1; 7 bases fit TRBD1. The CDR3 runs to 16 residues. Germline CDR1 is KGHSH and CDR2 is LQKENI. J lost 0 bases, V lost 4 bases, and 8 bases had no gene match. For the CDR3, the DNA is TGTGCCAGCTCACGAAGGGACAGACCCATGAACACTGAAGCTTTCTTT. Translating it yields CASSRRDRPMNTEAFF.

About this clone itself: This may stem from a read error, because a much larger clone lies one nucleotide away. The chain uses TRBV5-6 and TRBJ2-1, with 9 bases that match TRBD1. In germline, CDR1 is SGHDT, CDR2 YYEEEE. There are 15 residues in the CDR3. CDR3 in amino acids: CTSSATRTGAYEQFF. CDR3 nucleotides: TGTACCAGCAGCGCCACCCGGACAGGGGCCTATGAGCAGTTCTTC.

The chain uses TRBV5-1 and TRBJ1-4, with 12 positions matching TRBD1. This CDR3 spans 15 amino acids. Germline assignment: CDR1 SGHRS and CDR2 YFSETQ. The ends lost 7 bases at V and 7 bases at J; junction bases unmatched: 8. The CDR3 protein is CASATGTGGFEKLFF. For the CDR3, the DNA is TGCGCCAGCGCGACCGGGACAGGGGGCTTTGAAAAACTGTTTTTT.

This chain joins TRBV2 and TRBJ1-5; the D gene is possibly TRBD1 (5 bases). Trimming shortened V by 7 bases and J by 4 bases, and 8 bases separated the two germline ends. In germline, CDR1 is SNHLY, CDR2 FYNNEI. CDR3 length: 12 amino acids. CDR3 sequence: CASMGDNQPQHF. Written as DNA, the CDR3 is TGTGCCAGCATGGGGGATAATCAGCCCCAGCATTTT.

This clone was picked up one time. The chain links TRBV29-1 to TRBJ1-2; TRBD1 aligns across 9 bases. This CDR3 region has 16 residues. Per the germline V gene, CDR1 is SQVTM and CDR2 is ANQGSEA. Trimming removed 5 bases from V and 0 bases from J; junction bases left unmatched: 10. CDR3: CSVSGDRVGANYGYTF. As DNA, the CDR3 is TGCAGCGTTTCTGGGGACAGGGTAGGAGCTAACTATGGCTACACCTTC.